Each of the 21 T cell receptor beta chains below was sequenced from the same sample in a study of shared clonotypes between healthy human individuals. This table comes from immunoSEQ multiplex PCR, and its TCRdb copy is limited to in-frame clones, with some not included. The sample lists some 500,000 clones; 70% to 85% were seen once. Material: PBMCs. Receptor source: a woman aged 40 to 50 in good health. Some clones in this sample may be carry-over from other donors' samples.

In its sample, this clone was seen a few times. This chain uses TRBV7-2 with TRBJ2-5, with D uncertain. Gene TRBJ2-7 matches the end of the DNA better, so the J call may be wrong. CDR3 length equals 13 residues. Germline V gene sequence: CDR1 SGHTA, CDR2 FQGNSA. CDR3 DNA: TGTGCCAGCAGCCGAGTGCCTTCCTACGAGCAGTACTTC. Amino acid sequence: CASSRVPSYEQYF.

The chain has TRBV2 and TRBJ2-4; TRBD1 might be the D (6 bases). The CDR3 spans 13 residues. Trimming shortened V by 7 bases and J by 7 bases, and 14 bases separated the two germline ends. Per the germline V gene, CDR1 is SNHLY and CDR2 is FYNNEI. The DNA of the CDR3 is TGTGCCAGCAACACAGGGCTCGGGAACATTCAGTACTTC. This sequence encodes CASNTGLGNIQYF.

This clone appeared a single time. The rearrangement joins TRBV19 to TRBJ2-3; D uncertain. V dropped 4 bases and J dropped 1 base, with 6 bases sitting between them. This CDR3 comprises 13 residues. Germline-derived CDR1 and CDR2 are LNHDA and SQIVND (reference sequence). The CDR3 bases are TGTGCCAGTAGTACGGCCCGCACAGATACGCAGTATTTT. It is translated as CASSTARTDTQYF. Complete variable domain (other parts from reference TRBV19 and TRBJ2-3): DGGITQSPKYLFRKEGQNVTLSCEQNLNHDAMYWYRQDPGQGLRLIYYSQIVNDFQKGDIAEGYSVSREKKESFPLTVTSAQKNPTAFYLCASSTARTDTQYFGPGTRLTVL.

This clone occurred a few times. The J gene is TRBJ2-2, the V gene TRBV6-4, with D possibly TRBD1 on 6 matching bases. Germline V gene data show CDR1 as MRHNA and CDR2 as SNTAGT. CDR3 length: 15 residues. Trimming left V 6 bases short and J 5 bases short, with 16 bases between. The CDR3 region has the DNA TGTGCCAGCAGACAACAGGGAATAGGTACCGGGGAGCTGTTTTTT. Its translation: CASRQQGIGTGELFF.

The CDR3 bases are TGTGCCAGCTCACCACTCGGACTAGCGGGAGGAGTCGAGACCCAGTACTTC. As protein: CASSPLGLAGGVETQYF. The chain recombines TRBV18 with TRBJ2-5; TRBD2 agrees at 14 bases. J was trimmed by 5 bases and V by 1 base; bases with no gene match: 6. Germline-derived CDR1 and CDR2 are KGHSH and LQKENI. This CDR3 is built from 17 residues.

CDR3 residues: CASSLDRVNEQFF. CDR3 bases: TGTGCCAGCAGCTTGGACAGGGTGAATGAGCAGTTCTTC. V gene TRBV5-6 combines with J gene TRBJ2-1; D is possibly TRBD1 (6 bases). Germline V gives CDR1 SGHDT, CDR2 YYEEEE. The CDR3 is made up of 13 amino acids. V gave up 0 bases and J gave up 7 bases, with 8 bases separating them.

The chain joins TRBV6-1 to TRBJ2-1; D may be TRBD2 (5 bases). CDR3 length: 14 residues. Germline-derived CDR1 and CDR2 are MNHNS and SASEGT. The germline V and J ends were trimmed by 6 bases and 0 bases, with 9 bases remaining between them. CDR3 sequence: CASRRTPSYNEQFF. The CDR3 DNA reads as TGTGCCAGCAGACGGACTCCCTCCTACAATGAGCAGTTCTTC.

The chain recombines TRBV7-9 with TRBJ2-7; TRBD2 matches at 8 bases. This CDR3 region has 12 residues. Germline assignment: CDR1 SEHNR and CDR2 FQNEAQ (reference sequence). The V gene end was trimmed by 7 bases and the J gene end by 6 bases; junction bases not matched to a gene: 5. The DNA for the CDR3 is TGTGCCAGCACCGGGGGGGTGCGCGAGCAGTACTTC. Translation: CASTGGVREQYF.

This chain links TRBV5-8 with TRBJ2-3, with a tentative D call TRBD2 (6 bases). Trimming cost V 5 bases and J 6 bases, with 19 bases left between them. The CDR3 sequence is 15 residues long. Germline values: CDR1 SGHTS, CDR2 YDEGEE. The CDR3 DNA reads as TGTGCCAGCAGGGAACTCGGGGGAGTAGCGGATACGCAGTATTTT. It is translated as CASRELGGVADTQYF.

The chain carries TRBV2 and TRBJ2-7, with TRBD1 identical over 8 bases. Trimming at V came to 5 bases and at J to 4 bases, leaving 4 bases not matched to a gene. The CDR3 contains 13 residues. Germline lookup yields CDR1 SNHLY and CDR2 FYNNEI. CDR3 bases: TGTGCCAGCAGTCAGGGGGCGGGGTACGAGCAGTACTTC. Translating gives CASSQGAGYEQYF.

The chain employs TRBV28 and TRBJ2-1; D remains unclear. CDR1 MDHEN and CDR2 SYDVKM come from the germline V gene. Trimming took 6 bases from V and 3 from J, leaving 9 bases between them. The CDR3 consists of 13 residues. CDR3 in amino acids: CASSFPVYNEQFF. In DNA form, the CDR3 reads TGTGCCAGCAGCTTTCCGGTCTACAATGAGCAGTTCTTC.

This clone occurred a few times. The sample holds other DNA sequences that translate to the same CDR3. The chain is built from TRBV7-2 and TRBJ2-1; 9 positions match TRBD2. The CDR3 is 14 residues long. The germline V gene has CDR1 SGHTA and CDR2 FQGNSA. J gave up 4 bases and V 8 bases, and 6 bases lay outside the gene matches. CDR3 sequence: CASSGLAGYNEQFF. The DNA for the CDR3 is TGTGCCAGCTCGGGGCTAGCGGGGTACAATGAGCAGTTCTTC.

This clone was detected only a few times. This chain joins TRBV19 and TRBJ2-7; TRBD2 matches 11 bases. The ends lost 4 bases at V and 1 base at J; junction bases unmatched: 12. CDR1 and CDR2 from the germline V gene are LNHDA and SQIVND (reference sequence). This CDR3 spans 18 amino acids. The CDR3 sequence: CASSTLSASGRISYEQYF. CDR3 DNA sequence: TGTGCCAGTAGTACACTCTCTGCTAGCGGGAGGATTTCCTACGAGCAGTACTTC.

The chain links TRBV29-1 to TRBJ1-1; D might be TRBD1 (5 bases). CDR3 length equals 14 residues. CDR1 is SQVTM, CDR2 ANQGSEA, per germline. V gave up 4 bases and J gave up 3 bases, with 15 bases separating them. The CDR3 protein is CSVGTGPADTEAFF. CDR3 DNA: TGCAGCGTTGGCACGGGGCCCGCCGACACTGAAGCTTTCTTT.

This clone was detected ten times or more. The chain has TRBV6-1 and TRBJ2-7, with D perhaps being TRBD1 or TRBD2 (6 bases each). The CDR3 contains 15 residues. The V gene lost 8 bases and the J gene lost 0 bases, with 17 bases spanning the gap. Germline CDR1 is MNHNS and CDR2 is SASEGT. The CDR3 reads CASLMGAGSSYEQYF. CDR3 nucleotide sequence: TGTGCCAGCTTGATGGGGGCCGGGAGCTCCTACGAGCAGTACTTC.

This chain links TRBV18 with TRBJ2-7; the match to TRBD2 covers 7 bases. Trimming took 3 bases from V and 7 from J; bases not matched to a gene: 12. Germline V gene sequence: CDR1 KGHSH, CDR2 LQKENI. The CDR3 loop spans 15 amino acids. The DNA for the CDR3 is TGTGCCAGCTCACCCGGCGGGAGTACCGGAGGAGAGCAGTACTTC. Translating it yields CASSPGGSTGGEQYF. Full variable domain (missing parts from reference TRBV18 and TRBJ2-7): NAGVMQNPRHLVRRRGQEARLRCSPMKGHSHVYWYRQLPEEGLKFMVYLQKENIIDESGMPKERFSAEFPKEGPSILRIQQVVRGDSAAYFCASSPGGSTGGEQYFGPGTRLTVT.

This clone was detected a few times. The J gene is TRBJ1-4, the V gene TRBV18, with D unresolved. The germline CDR1 and CDR2 sequences are KGHSH and LQKENI. V lost 3 bases and J 3 bases, leaving 11 bases between the germline ends. This CDR3 region has 15 residues. CDR3 in amino acids: CASSPSDGPNEKLFF. For the CDR3, the DNA is TGTGCCAGCTCACCTTCGGACGGACCTAATGAAAAACTGTTTTTT.

This clone was observed a handful of times. The J gene is TRBJ1-1, the V gene TRBV6-6; a possible D gene is TRBD1 (6 bases). The germline gives CDR1 MNHNY, CDR2 SVGAGI (reference sequence). Between the trimmed V and J ends, which lost 6 bases and 6 bases, there was a span of 11 bases. CDR3 length equals 12 residues. CDR3 DNA sequence: TGTGCCAGCAGACTACAGGGTTCTGAAGCTTTCTTT. As protein: CASRLQGSEAFF.

With regard to this clone: Other DNA sequences in this specimen translate into the identical CDR3. The genes are TRBV18 and TRBJ2-6; 9 bases match TRBD1. CDR1 is KGHSH and CDR2 is LQKENI in the germline V gene. The J segment lost 4 bases and the V segment lost 3 bases, leaving 7 bases of the junction unmatched. This CDR3 has 17 amino acids. CDR3 sequence reads: CASSPGTGRSGANVLTF. DNA for the CDR3: TGTGCCAGCTCACCCGGGACAGGGCGTTCGGGGGCCAACGTCCTGACTTTC.

The V and J genes are TRBV30 and TRBJ1-4; D possibly corresponds to TRBD1 (5 bases). The CDR3 length is 15 residues. Germline loops: CDR1 GTSNPN, CDR2 SVGIG (reference sequence). The ends were cut back, 0 bases at V and 6 bases at J, with 14 bases in the middle. DNA for the CDR3: TGTGCCTGGAGTGTACGCCAGGGAGCGGATGAAAAACTGTTTTTT. This sequence encodes CAWSVRQGADEKLFF.

The chain employs TRBV30 and TRBJ2-3; perhaps TRBD1 as D (5 bases). Trimming took 4 bases from V and 3 from J, leaving 14 bases between them. The CDR3 has 14 residues. Germline CDR1 GTSNPN, CDR2 SVGIG (reference sequence). CDR3 coding DNA: TGTGCCTGGATTAAGGGGATCAGGACAGATACGCAGTATTTT. This codes for CAWIKGIRTDTQYF.